This T cell receptor beta chain emerged from a study of cytomegalovirus exposure and HLA in healthy donors. To note about this clone: What it binds is not known.

TCRdb's copy holds only in-frame clones and misses some; the assay was immunoSEQ multiplex PCR. The data hold a few hundred thousand clones, with roughly 84% observed a single time. Whole-study findings and limits: It was approximately 170 TCR beta chains that were listed as cytomegalovirus-associated.

The CDR3 contains 14 residues. Germline V CDR1 and CDR2: SGHRS, YFSETQ. V lost 6 bases and J lost 4; bases outside the gene matches: 8. The sample comprised PBMCs. The source is a man between 18 and 35 years old in good health and CMV-seropositive. This chain connects TRBV5-1 to TRBJ1-1, with 8 bases that match TRBD1. CDR3 sequence: CASMAGGAGTEAFF. Written as DNA, the CDR3 is TGCGCCAGCATGGCAGGGGGCGCGGGCACTGAAGCTTTCTTT.